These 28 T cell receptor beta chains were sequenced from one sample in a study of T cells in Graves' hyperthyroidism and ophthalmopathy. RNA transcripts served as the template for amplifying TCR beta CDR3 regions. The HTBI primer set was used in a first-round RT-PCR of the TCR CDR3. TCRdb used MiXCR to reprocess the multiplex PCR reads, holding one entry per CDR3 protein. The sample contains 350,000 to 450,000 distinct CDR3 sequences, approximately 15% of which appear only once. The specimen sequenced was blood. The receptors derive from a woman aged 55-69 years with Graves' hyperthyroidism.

CDR3 protein: CASSPGQIQYF. In nucleotides, the CDR3 is TGTGCCAGCAGTCCTGGACAGATACAGTATTTT. This chain uses TRBV6-1 with TRBJ2-3; D possibly corresponds to TRBD1 (6 bases). V was trimmed by 5 bases and J by 12 bases, leaving 12 bases between them. The CDR3 contains 11 residues. The germline V gene has CDR1 MNHNS and CDR2 SASEGT.

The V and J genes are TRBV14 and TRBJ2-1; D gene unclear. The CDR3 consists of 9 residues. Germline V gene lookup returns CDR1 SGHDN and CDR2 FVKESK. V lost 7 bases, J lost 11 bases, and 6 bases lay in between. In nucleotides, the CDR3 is TGTGCCAGCACCCTCCAGCAGTTCTTC. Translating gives CASTLQQFF.

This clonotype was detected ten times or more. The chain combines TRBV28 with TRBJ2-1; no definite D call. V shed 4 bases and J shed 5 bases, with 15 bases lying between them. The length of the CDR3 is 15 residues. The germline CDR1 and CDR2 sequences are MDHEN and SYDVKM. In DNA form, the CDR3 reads TGTGCCAGCAGTTCTCAGAGTTGGTCCGACAATGAGCAGTTCTTC. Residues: CASSSQSWSDNEQFF.

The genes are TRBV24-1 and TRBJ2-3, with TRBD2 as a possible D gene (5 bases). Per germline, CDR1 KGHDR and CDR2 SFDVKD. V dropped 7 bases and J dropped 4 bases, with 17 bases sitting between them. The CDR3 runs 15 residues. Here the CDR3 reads CATRKGPGSADTQYF. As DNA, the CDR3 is TGTGCCACCAGGAAAGGCCCGGGGAGCGCAGATACGCAGTATTTT.

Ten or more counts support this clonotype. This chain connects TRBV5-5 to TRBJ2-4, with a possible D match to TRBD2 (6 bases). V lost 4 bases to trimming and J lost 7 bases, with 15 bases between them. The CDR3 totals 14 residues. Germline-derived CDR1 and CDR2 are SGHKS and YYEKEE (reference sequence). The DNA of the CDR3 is TGTGCCAGCAGCCCTACCGGAGGGATGAACATTCAGTACTTC. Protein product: CASSPTGGMNIQYF.

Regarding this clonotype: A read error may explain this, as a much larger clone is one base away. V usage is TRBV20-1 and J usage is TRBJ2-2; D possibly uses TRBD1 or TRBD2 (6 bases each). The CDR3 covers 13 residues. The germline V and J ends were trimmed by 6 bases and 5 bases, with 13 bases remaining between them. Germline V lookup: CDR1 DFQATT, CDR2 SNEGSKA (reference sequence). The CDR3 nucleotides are TGCAGTGCAGGGGGGCATGTGACCGGGGAGCTGTTTTTT. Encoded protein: CSAGGHVTGELFF.

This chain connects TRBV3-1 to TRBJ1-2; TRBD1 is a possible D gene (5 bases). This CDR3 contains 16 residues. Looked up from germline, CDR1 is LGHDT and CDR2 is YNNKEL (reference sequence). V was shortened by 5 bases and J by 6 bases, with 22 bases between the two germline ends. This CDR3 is CASSTSGATRRDGYTF. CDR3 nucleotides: TGTGCCAGCAGCACATCCGGGGCCACCAGGCGGGATGGCTACACCTTC. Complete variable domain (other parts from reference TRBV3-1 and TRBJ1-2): DTAVSQTPKYLVTQMGNDKSIKCEQNLGHDTMYWYKQDSKKFLKIMFSYNNKELIINETVPNRFSPKSPDKAHLNLHINSLELGDSAVYFCASSTSGATRRDGYTFGSGTRLTVV.

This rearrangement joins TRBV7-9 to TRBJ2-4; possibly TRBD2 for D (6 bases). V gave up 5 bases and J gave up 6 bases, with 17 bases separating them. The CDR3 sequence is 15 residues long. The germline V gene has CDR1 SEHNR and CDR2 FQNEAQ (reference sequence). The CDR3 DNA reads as TGTGCCAGCAGCCTCGACGGGGGATCCGGAAACATTCAGTACTTC. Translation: CASSLDGGSGNIQYF.

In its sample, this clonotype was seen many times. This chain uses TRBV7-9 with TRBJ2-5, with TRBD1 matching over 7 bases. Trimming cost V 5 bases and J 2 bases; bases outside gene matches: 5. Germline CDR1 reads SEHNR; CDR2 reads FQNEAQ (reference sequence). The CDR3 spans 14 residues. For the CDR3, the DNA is TGTGCCAGCAGCCTCACGACAGGGCAAGAGACCCAGTACTTC. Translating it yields CASSLTTGQETQYF.

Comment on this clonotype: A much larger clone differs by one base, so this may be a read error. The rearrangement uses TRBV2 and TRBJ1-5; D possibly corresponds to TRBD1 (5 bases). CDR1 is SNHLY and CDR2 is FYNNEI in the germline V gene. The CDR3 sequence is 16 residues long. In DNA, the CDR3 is TGTGCCGGCAGTCGGGGCCCGGTGGGGGGCAATCAGCCCCAGCATTTT. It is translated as CAGSRGPVGGNQPQHF.

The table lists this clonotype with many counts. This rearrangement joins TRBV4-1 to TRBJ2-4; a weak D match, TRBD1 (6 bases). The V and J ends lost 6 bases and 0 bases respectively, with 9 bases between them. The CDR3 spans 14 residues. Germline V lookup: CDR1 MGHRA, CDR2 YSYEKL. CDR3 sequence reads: CASSNRVAKNIQYF. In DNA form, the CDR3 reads TGCGCCAGCAGTAACAGGGTAGCCAAAAACATTCAGTACTTC.

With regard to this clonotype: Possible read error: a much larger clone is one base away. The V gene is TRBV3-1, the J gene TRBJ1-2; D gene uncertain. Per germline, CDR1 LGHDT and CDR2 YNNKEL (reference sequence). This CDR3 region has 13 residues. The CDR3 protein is CASRQDHSYGYTF. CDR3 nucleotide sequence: TGTGCCAGCCGCCAAGATCACAGCTATGGCTACACCTTC.

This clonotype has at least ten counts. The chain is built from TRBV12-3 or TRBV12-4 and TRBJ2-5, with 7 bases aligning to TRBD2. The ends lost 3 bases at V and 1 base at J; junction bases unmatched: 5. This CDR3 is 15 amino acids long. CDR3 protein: CASSFRAGSQETQYF. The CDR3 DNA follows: TGTGCCAGCAGTTTTAGAGCGGGGTCCCAAGAGACCCAGTACTTC.

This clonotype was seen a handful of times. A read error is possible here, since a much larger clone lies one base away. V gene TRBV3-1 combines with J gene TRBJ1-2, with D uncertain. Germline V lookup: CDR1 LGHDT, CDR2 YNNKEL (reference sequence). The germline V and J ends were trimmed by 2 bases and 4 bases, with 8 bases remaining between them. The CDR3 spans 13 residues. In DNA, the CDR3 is TGTGCCAGCAGCCAACAGTATAGCTATGGCTACACCTTC. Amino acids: CASSQQYSYGYTF.

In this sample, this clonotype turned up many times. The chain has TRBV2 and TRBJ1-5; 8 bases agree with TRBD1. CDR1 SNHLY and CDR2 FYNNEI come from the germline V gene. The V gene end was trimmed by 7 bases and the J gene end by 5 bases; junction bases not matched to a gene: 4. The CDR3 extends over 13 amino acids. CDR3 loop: CASNRGGDQPQHF. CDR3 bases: TGTGCCAGCAACAGGGGGGGGGATCAGCCCCAGCATTTT.

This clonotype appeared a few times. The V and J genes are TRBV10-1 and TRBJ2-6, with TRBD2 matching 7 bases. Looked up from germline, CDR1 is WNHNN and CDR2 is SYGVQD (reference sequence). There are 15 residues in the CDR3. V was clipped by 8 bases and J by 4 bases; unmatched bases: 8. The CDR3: CASSGGRVGANVLTF. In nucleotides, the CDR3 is TGCGCCAGCTCCGGGGGGAGAGTCGGGGCCAACGTCCTGACTTTC.

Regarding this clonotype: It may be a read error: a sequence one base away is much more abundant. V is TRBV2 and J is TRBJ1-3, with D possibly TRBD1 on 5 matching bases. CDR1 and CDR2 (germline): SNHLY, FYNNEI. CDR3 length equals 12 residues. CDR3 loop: CARRVSGNTIYF. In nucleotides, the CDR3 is TGTGCCCGCAGGGTTTCTGGAAACACCATATATTTT.

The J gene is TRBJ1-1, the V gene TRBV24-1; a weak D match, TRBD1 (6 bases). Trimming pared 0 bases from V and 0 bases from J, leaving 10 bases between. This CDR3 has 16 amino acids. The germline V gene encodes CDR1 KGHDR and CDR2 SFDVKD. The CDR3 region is CATSDLTTGMNTEAFF. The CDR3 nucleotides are TGTGCCACCAGTGATTTGACGACAGGTATGAACACTGAAGCTTTCTTT.

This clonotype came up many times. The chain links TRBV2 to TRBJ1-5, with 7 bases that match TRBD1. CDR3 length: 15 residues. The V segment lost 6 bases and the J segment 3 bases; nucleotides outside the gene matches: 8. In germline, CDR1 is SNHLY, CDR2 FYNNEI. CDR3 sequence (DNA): TGTGCCAGCAGGGAGGGACAGAGTCCCAATCAGCCCCAGCATTTT. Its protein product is CASREGQSPNQPQHF.

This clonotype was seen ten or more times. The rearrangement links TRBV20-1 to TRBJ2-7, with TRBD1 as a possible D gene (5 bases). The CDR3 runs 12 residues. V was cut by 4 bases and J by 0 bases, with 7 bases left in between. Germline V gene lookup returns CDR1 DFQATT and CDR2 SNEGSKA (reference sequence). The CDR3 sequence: CSANQGSYEQYF. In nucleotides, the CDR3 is TGCAGTGCTAATCAGGGCTCCTACGAGCAGTACTTC.

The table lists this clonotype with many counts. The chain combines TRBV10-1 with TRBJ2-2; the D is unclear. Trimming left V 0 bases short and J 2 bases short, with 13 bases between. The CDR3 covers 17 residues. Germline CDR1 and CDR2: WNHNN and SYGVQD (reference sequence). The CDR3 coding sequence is TGCGCCAGCAGTGAGTCGATCCGGCCGATTAACACCGGGGAGCTGTTTTTT. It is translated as CASSESIRPINTGELFF.

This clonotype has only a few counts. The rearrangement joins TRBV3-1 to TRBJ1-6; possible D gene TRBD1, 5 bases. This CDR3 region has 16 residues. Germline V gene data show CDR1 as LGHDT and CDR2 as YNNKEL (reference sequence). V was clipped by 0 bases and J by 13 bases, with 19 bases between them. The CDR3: CASSQERGGKFHPLHF. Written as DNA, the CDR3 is TGTGCCAGCAGCCAAGAACGGGGGGGAAAGTTTCACCCCCTCCACTTT.

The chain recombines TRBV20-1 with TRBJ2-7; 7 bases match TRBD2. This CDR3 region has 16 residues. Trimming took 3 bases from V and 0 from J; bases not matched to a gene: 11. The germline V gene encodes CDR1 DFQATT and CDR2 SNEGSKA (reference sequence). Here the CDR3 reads CSARDPGRLGSYEQYF. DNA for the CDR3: TGCAGTGCTAGGGATCCCGGGAGGTTGGGCTCCTACGAGCAGTACTTC.

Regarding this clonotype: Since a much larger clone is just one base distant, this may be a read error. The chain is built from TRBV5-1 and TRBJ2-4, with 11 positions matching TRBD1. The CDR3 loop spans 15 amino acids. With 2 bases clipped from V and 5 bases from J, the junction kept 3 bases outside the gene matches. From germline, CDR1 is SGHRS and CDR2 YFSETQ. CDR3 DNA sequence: TGCGCCAGCAGCTTAGGACAGGGGGCGGAAAACATTCAGTACTTC. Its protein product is CASSLGQGAENIQYF.

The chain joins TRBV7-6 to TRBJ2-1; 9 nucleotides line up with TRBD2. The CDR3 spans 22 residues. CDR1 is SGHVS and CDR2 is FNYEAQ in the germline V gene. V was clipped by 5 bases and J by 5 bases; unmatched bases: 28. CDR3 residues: CASSLDGALMIQSGRLDNEQFF. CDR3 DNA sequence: TGTGCCAGCAGCCTCGACGGTGCCCTAATGATCCAAAGCGGGAGGTTAGACAATGAGCAGTTCTTC. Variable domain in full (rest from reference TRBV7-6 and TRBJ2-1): GAGVSQSPRYKVTKRGQDVALRCDPISGHVSLYWYRQALGQGPEFLTYFNYEAQQDKSGLPNDRFSAERPEGSISTLTIQRTEQRDSAMYRCASSLDGALMIQSGRLDNEQFFGPGTRLTVL.

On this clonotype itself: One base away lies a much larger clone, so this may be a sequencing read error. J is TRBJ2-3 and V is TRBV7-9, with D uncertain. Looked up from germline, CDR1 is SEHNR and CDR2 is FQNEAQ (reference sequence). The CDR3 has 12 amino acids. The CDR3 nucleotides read TGTGCCAGCAGCTGGGCCACAGATACGCAGTGTTTT. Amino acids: CASSWATDTQCF.

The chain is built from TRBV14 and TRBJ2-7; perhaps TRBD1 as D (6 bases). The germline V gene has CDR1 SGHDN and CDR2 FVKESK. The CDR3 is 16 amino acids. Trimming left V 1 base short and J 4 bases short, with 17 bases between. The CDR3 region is CASSQAFRDTIYEQYF. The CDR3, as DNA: TGTGCCAGCAGCCAAGCGTTCCGGGACACGATTTACGAGCAGTACTTC.

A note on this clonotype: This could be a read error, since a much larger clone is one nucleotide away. CDR3 DNA sequence: TGTGCCAGCAGCCCGGGACTAGCGGACGCCAATGAGCAGTTCTTC. This translates into CASSPGLADANEQFF. The chain is built from TRBV28 and TRBJ2-1; 11 positions agree with TRBD2. Germline V gene lookup returns CDR1 MDHEN and CDR2 SYDVKM. The CDR3 extends over 15 amino acids. V dropped 6 bases and J dropped 6; count of bases not matched to a gene: 7.